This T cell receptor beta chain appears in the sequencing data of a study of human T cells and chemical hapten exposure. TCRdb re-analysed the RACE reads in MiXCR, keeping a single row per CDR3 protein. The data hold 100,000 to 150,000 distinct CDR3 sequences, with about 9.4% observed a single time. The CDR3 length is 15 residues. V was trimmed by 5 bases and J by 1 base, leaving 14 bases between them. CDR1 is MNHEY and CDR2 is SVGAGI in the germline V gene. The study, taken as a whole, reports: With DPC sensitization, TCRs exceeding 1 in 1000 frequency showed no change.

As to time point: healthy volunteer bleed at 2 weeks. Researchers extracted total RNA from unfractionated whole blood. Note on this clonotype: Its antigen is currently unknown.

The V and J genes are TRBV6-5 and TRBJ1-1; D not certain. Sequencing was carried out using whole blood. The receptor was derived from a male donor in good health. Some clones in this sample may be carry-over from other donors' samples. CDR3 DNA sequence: TGTGCCAGCAGTAACGTGGTAGACGAGAACACTGAAGCTTTCTTT. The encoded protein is CASSNVVDENTEAFF.